This T cell receptor (beta chain) appears in the sequencing data of a study of identical twins. Unique molecular identifiers were present on the cDNA, which also gained a universal primer site by template switching. TCRdb re-analysed the 5' RACE reads in MiXCR, keeping a single row per CDR3 protein. The data show around 1.7 million distinct CDR3 sequences, under 35% seen once. This CDR3 region has 16 residues. The germline V gene encodes CDR1 SGDLS and CDR2 YYNGEE. V dropped 0 bases and J dropped 5 bases, with 14 bases sitting between them. The sample comprised cord blood. The sequence was collected from a newborn girl in good health. The V gene is TRBV9, the J gene TRBJ2-2; D unresolved. This CDR3 reads CASSVDFDSRTGELFF. CDR3 coding DNA: TGTGCCAGCAGCGTAGATTTTGACTCCCGTACCGGGGAGCTGTTTTTT.